This note documents a single T cell receptor (beta chain) sequence. One junction end disagrees with the germline gene, perhaps due to a read error. The data are from a study of OX40 agonist ivuxolimab in advanced cancers. Study-wide context: As their treatment, patients were administered ivuxolimab, an agonistic anti-OX40 (CD134) antibody. Patients enrolled in dose escalation were diagnosed with hepatocellular carcinoma, melanoma, renal cell or head and neck cancer.

Looked up from germline, CDR1 is ENHRY and CDR2 is SYGVKD. The CDR3 has 15 residues. Clones were sequenced by immunoSEQ multiplex PCR, and TCRdb holds only the in-frame ones, with some missing. Of about 60,000 clones listed, approximately 83% are singletons. The starting material was CD4+ or CD8+ T cells sorted from blood, obtained in a trial of the OX40 agonist ivuxolimab. This sequence was found in an adult with an advanced solid tumor such as melanoma, head and neck, liver or kidney cancer. The chain has TRBV10-3 and TRBJ1-3; 7 nucleotides align to TRBD1. CDR3 region: CTIGTENYSGNTIYF. CDR3 bases: TGTACCATCGGGACAGAGAATTACTCTGGAAACACCATATATTTT.